The 31 T cell receptor beta chains in this list originate from one sample, sequenced in a study of PD-L1 blockade in urothelial cancer. The assay was immunoSEQ multiplex PCR, and TCRdb's table has in-frame clones only and misses some. The sample holds about 45,000 clones, roughly 88% seen once. The sample in question was PBMCs, obtained around atezolizumab (anti-PD-L1) treatment. Receptors were obtained from a man aged 80 or over with urothelial cancer.

The CDR3 reads CAWSSSGGPGYF. DNA for the CDR3: TGTGCCTGGAGTTCCTCTGGAGGGCCGGGGTACTTC. V and J are TRBV30 and TRBJ2-7, with D perhaps matching TRBD2 (6 bases). Germline loops: CDR1 GTSNPN, CDR2 SVGIG (reference sequence). V was cut by 2 bases and J by 12 bases, with 17 bases left in between. The CDR3 extends over 12 amino acids.

This clone was recorded a few times. The chain joins TRBV19 to TRBJ2-7, with D perhaps matching TRBD2 (6 bases). With 0 bases removed from V and 6 bases from J, the gap between germline ends came to 12 bases. This CDR3 has 14 residues. CDR1 and CDR2 (germline): LNHDA, SQIVND (reference sequence). The CDR3 region has the DNA TGTGCCAGTAGTATAGATGCGGGAACCGGCGAGCAGTACTTC. It specifies CASSIDAGTGEQYF.

The chain joins TRBV28 to TRBJ1-1; D unclear. This CDR3 contains 15 residues. The germline V and J ends were trimmed by 2 bases and 0 bases, with 10 bases remaining between them. CDR1 and CDR2 from the germline V gene are MDHEN and SYDVKM. The DNA of the CDR3 is TGTGCCAGCAGTTTACCAGGAAGCATGAACACTGAAGCTTTCTTT. Its translation: CASSLPGSMNTEAFF.

This CDR3 reads CASSLDERAEQFF. Written as DNA, the CDR3 is TGTGCCAGCAGCTTAGATGAGAGGGCAGAGCAGTTCTTC. The chain links TRBV11-3 to TRBJ2-1; TRBD2 is a possible D gene (5 bases). CDR1 and CDR2 (germline): SGHNT, YENEEA. V dropped 0 bases and J dropped 10 bases, with 10 bases sitting between them. There are 13 residues in the CDR3.

The chain links TRBV27 to TRBJ2-1, with 8 bases identical to TRBD1. With 0 bases clipped from V and 2 bases from J, the junction kept 3 bases outside the gene matches. The CDR3 sequence is 16 residues long. Per the germline V gene, CDR1 is MNHEY and CDR2 is SMNVEV (reference sequence). Here the CDR3 reads CASSLSRQGTYNEQFF. CDR3 DNA: TGTGCCAGCAGTTTATCGCGACAGGGGACCTACAATGAGCAGTTCTTC.

The chain uses TRBV7-2 and TRBJ1-6, with 8 bases that match TRBD1. This CDR3 contains 12 residues. Per the germline V gene, CDR1 is SGHTA and CDR2 is FQGNSA. The J segment lost 14 bases and the V segment lost 5 bases, leaving 5 bases of the junction unmatched. In DNA form, the CDR3 reads TGTGCCAGCAGCCCGGACAGGGTGACCCTCCACTTT. The encoded protein is CASSPDRVTLHF.

This clone was detected only once. The chain carries TRBV5-5 and TRBJ2-5, with TRBD1 identical over 12 bases. Unmatched junction bases numbered 5, after V lost 3 bases and J lost 5 bases. Looked up from germline, CDR1 is SGHKS and CDR2 is YYEKEE (reference sequence). The CDR3 is made up of 15 amino acids. The CDR3 spells CASSWGTGGAETQYF. The CDR3 DNA is TGTGCCAGCAGCTGGGGGACAGGGGGCGCGGAGACCCAGTACTTC.

V is TRBV6-1 and J is TRBJ2-4; TRBD2 is a possible D gene (7 bases). Germline V gene lookup returns CDR1 MNHNS and CDR2 SASEGT. Trimming removed 3 bases from V and 9 bases from J, with 18 bases in between. The CDR3 extends over 15 amino acids. The CDR3 loop is CASSDLQGGGTIQYF. CDR3 nucleotide sequence: TGTGCCAGCAGTGACCTACAGGGAGGGGGGACCATTCAGTACTTC.

The CDR3 protein is CASSGQGTDTQYF. The CDR3 DNA is TGTGCCAGCAGTGGACAGGGCACAGATACGCAGTATTTT. The chain couples TRBV2 to TRBJ2-3, with D perhaps matching TRBD1 (6 bases). Germline CDR1 and CDR2: SNHLY and FYNNEI. V was clipped by 4 bases and J by 1 base, with 6 bases between them. There are 13 residues in the CDR3.

This rearrangement joins TRBV19 to TRBJ2-2; the D gene is possibly TRBD1 (5 bases). Looked up from germline, CDR1 is LNHDA and CDR2 is SQIVND (reference sequence). Between the trimmed V and J ends, which lost 6 bases and 1 base, there was a span of 12 bases. The CDR3 contains 15 residues. The chain's CDR3 is CASSNWGQNTGELFF. As DNA, the CDR3 is TGTGCCAGTAGCAACTGGGGCCAGAACACCGGGGAGCTGTTTTTT.

The chain joins TRBV7-9 to TRBJ2-5; a possible D gene is TRBD2 (6 bases). CDR3 length: 15 amino acids. Per germline, CDR1 SEHNR and CDR2 FQNEAQ (reference sequence). Trimming took off 3 bases at V and 4 bases at J, with 15 bases between the two ends. The CDR3 coding sequence is TGTGCCAGCAGCTTTGGGGGACTGACGGGAGAGACCCAGTACTTC. Its protein product is CASSFGGLTGETQYF.

V usage is TRBV19 and J usage is TRBJ2-7; TRBD1 agrees at 9 bases. J lost 0 bases, V lost 9 bases, and 9 bases had no gene match. The CDR3 has 15 residues. The germline V gene has CDR1 LNHDA and CDR2 SQIVND (reference sequence). The CDR3 loop is CASKGTGKSSYEQYF. DNA of the CDR3: TGTGCCAGCAAAGGGACAGGGAAATCCTCCTACGAGCAGTACTTC.

The chain combines TRBV5-4 with TRBJ2-7; the match to TRBD2 covers 9 bases. Germline V CDR1 and CDR2: SGHNT, YYREEE (reference sequence). J gave up 1 base and V 0 bases, and 8 bases lay outside the gene matches. The CDR3 totals 17 residues. The CDR3 loop is CASSLVASGTRSYEQYF. In DNA form, the CDR3 reads TGTGCCAGCAGCTTGGTTGCTAGCGGGACGCGTTCCTACGAGCAGTACTTC.

The chain recombines TRBV14 with TRBJ2-7, with D maybe TRBD2 (6 bases). Germline values: CDR1 SGHDN, CDR2 FVKESK. The CDR3 spans 19 residues. The ends were cut back, 1 base at V and 8 bases at J, with 30 bases in the middle. The CDR3 reads CASSQAALFGAGPRLQQYF. CDR3 nucleotide sequence: TGTGCCAGCAGCCAAGCCGCGTTGTTCGGGGCGGGACCTCGGTTGCAGCAGTACTTC.

In nucleotides, the CDR3 is TGTGCCAGCAGCTTGGGGGGGCAGGAGGAGCAGTACTTC. Protein product: CASSLGGQEEQYF. The rearrangement joins TRBV5-4 to TRBJ2-7; a possible D gene is TRBD1 (6 bases). The V gene's germline CDR1 is SGHNT and CDR2 YYREEE (reference sequence). This CDR3 contains 13 residues. Trimming pared 0 bases from V and 7 bases from J, leaving 11 bases between.

This chain connects TRBV2 to TRBJ2-2; no firm D call. V gave up 1 base and J gave up 7 bases, with 13 bases separating them. The CDR3 spans 15 residues. Germline V gene data show CDR1 as SNHLY and CDR2 as FYNNEI. CDR3 sequence reads: CASSEEAETIGELFF. DNA of the CDR3: TGTGCCAGCAGTGAAGAGGCAGAGACAATCGGGGAGCTGTTTTTT. Drawing the rest from reference TRBV2 and TRBJ2-2, the complete variable domain is EPEVTQTPSHQVTQMGQEVILRCVPISNHLYFYWYRQILGQKVEFLVSFYNNEISEKSEIFDDQFSVERPDGSNFTLKIRSTKLEDSAMYFCASSEEAETIGELFFGEGSRLTVL.

This CDR3 is CASRLGDGYTF. DNA of the CDR3: TGTGCCAGCAGATTAGGGGATGGCTACACCTTC. The chain employs TRBV6-5 and TRBJ1-2, with D possibly being TRBD1 (5 bases). This CDR3 contains 11 residues. V was shortened by 6 bases and J by 6 bases, with 8 bases between the two germline ends. CDR1 and CDR2 from the germline V gene are MNHEY and SVGAGI.

V usage is TRBV11-2 and J usage is TRBJ1-2, with a tentative D call TRBD1 (6 bases). Trimming shortened V by 2 bases and J by 1 base, and 11 bases separated the two germline ends. The CDR3 has 15 residues. The germline gives CDR1 SGHAT, CDR2 FQNNGV. CDR3 amino acids: CASSLLGRGNYGYTF. The CDR3 DNA follows: TGTGCCAGCAGCTTATTAGGCAGGGGTAACTATGGCTACACCTTC.

The chain is built from TRBV5-1 and TRBJ2-1, with D unresolved. Deletions cut 0 bases from V and 6 bases from J, with 13 bases between. CDR1 is SGHRS, CDR2 YFSETQ, per germline. This CDR3 is built from 15 residues. CDR3: CASSLAWSSFNEQFF. The CDR3, as DNA: TGCGCCAGCAGCTTGGCCTGGAGTAGCTTCAATGAGCAGTTCTTC.

The CDR3 here is CASTPEFYGYTF. The CDR3 DNA reads TGTGCCAGCACTCCAGAATTCTATGGCTACACCTTC. The gene calls are TRBV6-1 and TRBJ1-2; D is ambiguous. The CDR3 is 12 amino acids. Trimming stripped 7 bases from V and 4 bases from J, with 10 bases between. The V gene's germline CDR1 is MNHNS and CDR2 SASEGT.

The chain joins TRBV28 to TRBJ1-5; TRBD1 might be the D (5 bases). The V gene's germline CDR1 is MDHEN and CDR2 SYDVKM. The V and J ends lost 3 bases and 1 base respectively, with 13 bases between them. CDR3 length equals 16 residues. CDR3 bases: TGTGCCAGCAGTTTCAATATAGGGGCGAGCAATCAGCCCCAGCATTTT. Translating it yields CASSFNIGASNQPQHF.

This clone appeared once. This rearrangement joins TRBV5-1 to TRBJ2-3; 10 nucleotides line up with TRBD1. V was pared by 0 bases and J by 2 bases, with 6 bases of the junction left unmatched. Germline CDR1 reads SGHRS; CDR2 reads YFSETQ. This CDR3 is 17 amino acids long. DNA of the CDR3: TGCGCCAGCAGCTTGGGGGGGACAGGGGTCCTCACAGATACGCAGTATTTT. Amino acids: CASSLGGTGVLTDTQYF. Using reference TRBV5-1 and TRBJ2-3 for the parts outside the CDR3, the full variable domain is KAGVTQTPRYLIKTRGQQVTLSCSPISGHRSVSWYQQTPGQGLQFLFEYFSETQRNKGNFPGRFSGRQFSNSRSEMNVSTLELGDSALYLCASSLGGTGVLTDTQYFGPGTRLTVL.

V usage is TRBV11-2 and J usage is TRBJ2-1; 9 nucleotides line up with TRBD2. CDR3 length: 17 amino acids. Germline V lookup: CDR1 SGHAT, CDR2 FQNNGV. Unmatched junction bases numbered 9, after V lost 4 bases and J lost 2 bases. The CDR3 protein is CASSWRGSGSPYNEQFF. Here the CDR3 DNA reads TGTGCCAGCAGCTGGCGGGGTAGCGGGAGTCCCTACAATGAGCAGTTCTTC.

The rearrangement uses TRBV6-6 and TRBJ1-2, with D perhaps TRBD1 (5 bases). The CDR3 is 14 residues long. The ends were cut back, 0 bases at V and 2 bases at J, with 7 bases in the middle. The germline V gene has CDR1 MNHNY and CDR2 SVGAGI (reference sequence). In DNA form, the CDR3 reads TGTGCCAGCAGTTACTCGGACATGAACTATGGCTACACCTTC. This gives the protein CASSYSDMNYGYTF.

CDR3 in amino acids: CASRTSGGNNEQFF. In DNA form, the CDR3 reads TGCGCCAGCAGAACTAGCGGCGGGAACAATGAGCAGTTCTTC. The chain employs TRBV5-1 and TRBJ2-1; 8 nucleotides line up with TRBD2. From germline, CDR1 is SGHRS and CDR2 YFSETQ. The trim removed 5 bases at V and 5 bases at J, leaving 6 bases unmatched. The CDR3 contains 14 residues.

The gene calls are TRBV18 and TRBJ1-2; TRBD1 matches at 8 bases. The J segment lost 3 bases and the V segment lost 3 bases, leaving 3 bases of the junction unmatched. The CDR3 is 14 amino acids. In germline, CDR1 is KGHSH, CDR2 LQKENI. The CDR3 DNA reads TGTGCCAGCTCACCTGGGACAGGAGACTATGGCTACACCTTC. This encodes CASSPGTGDYGYTF.

The CDR3 region has the DNA TGTGCCAGCAGCGCCCGAGGACAGTTCGGCACTGAAGCTTTCTTT. As protein: CASSARGQFGTEAFF. The chain joins TRBV9 to TRBJ1-1; possibly TRBD1 for D (6 bases). CDR1 and CDR2 from the germline V gene are SGDLS and YYNGEE. This CDR3 region has 15 residues. Trimming shortened V by 3 bases and J by 4 bases, and 16 bases separated the two germline ends.

There are a few counts of this clone. V is TRBV19 and J is TRBJ1-2; D possibly corresponds to TRBD1 (5 bases). V shed 9 bases and J shed 7 bases, with 15 bases lying between them. This CDR3 has 12 residues. CDR1 and CDR2 (germline): LNHDA, SQIVND (reference sequence). In DNA form, the CDR3 reads TGTGCCAGGCCAGGGTTGTACGGTGGCTACACCTTC. This translates into CARPGLYGGYTF.

This clone was seen once. V usage is TRBV2 and J usage is TRBJ2-3, with 9 bases identical to TRBD1. The ends lost 5 bases at V and 2 bases at J; junction bases unmatched: 5. The CDR3 extends over 15 amino acids. Germline-derived CDR1 and CDR2 are SNHLY and FYNNEI. CDR3 in amino acids: CASSPGQGFTDTQYF. DNA for the CDR3: TGTGCCAGCAGTCCGGGACAGGGATTCACAGATACGCAGTATTTT.

The chain recombines TRBV9 with TRBJ2-7, with 10 positions matching TRBD2. This CDR3 is 16 amino acids long. The germline CDR1 and CDR2 sequences are SGDLS and YYNGEE. The V gene end was trimmed by 0 bases and the J gene end by 5 bases; junction bases not matched to a gene: 8. The CDR3 nucleotides read TGTGCCAGCAGCGTAGCGGCTAGCGGGAGTATGAACGAGCAGTACTTC. It translates to CASSVAASGSMNEQYF.

This chain links TRBV30 with TRBJ1-1, with a tentative D call TRBD1 (5 bases). The CDR3 length is 15 residues. Germline CDR1 reads GTSNPN; CDR2 reads SVGIG (reference sequence). The V end lost 2 bases, the J end lost 3 bases, and 16 bases lay between the germline ends. Here the CDR3 DNA reads TGTGCCTGGAGTCCCCCGGGAGGGGCGGACACTGAAGCTTTCTTT. It specifies CAWSPPGGADTEAFF.